What follows are 10 T cell receptor beta chains derived from one specimen sequenced in a study of human T cells and chemical hapten exposure. A single record per CDR3 protein comes from TCRdb applying MiXCR to the RACE reads. The sample consists of roughly 42,000 distinct CDR3 sequences, more than 9% of them appearing once. Time point specified: patch test 2, 6 weeks after DPC sensitization. The treatment was: therapeutic diphenylcyclopropenone sensitization with weekly scalp DPC. The total RNA was obtained from whole blood that was not fractionated. This sample comprised whole blood, obtained in connection with sensitization to the hapten diphenylcyclopropenone (DPC). All receptors derive from a woman in her 30s with alopecia areata. Some clones in this sample may be carry-over from other donors' samples.

There are many counts of this clonotype. The CDR3 DNA reads as TGTGCCAGCAGCTCCCGGGACACCCAGTACTTC. Translating gives CASSSRDTQYF. The V and J genes are TRBV11-2 and TRBJ2-5; perhaps D is TRBD1 or TRBD2 (5 bases each). Trimming pared 4 bases from V and 8 bases from J, leaving 8 bases between. CDR1 SGHAT and CDR2 FQNNGV come from the germline V gene. This CDR3 is 11 amino acids long.

J is TRBJ2-7 and V is TRBV3-1, with D maybe TRBD2 (5 bases). V was pared by 4 bases and J by 0 bases, with 10 bases between. Looked up from germline, CDR1 is LGHDT and CDR2 is YNNKEL (reference sequence). The CDR3 has 14 amino acids. The CDR3, as DNA: TGTGCCAGCAGCCGTCTAGCCCTCTCCTACGAGCAGTACTTC. Its protein product is CASSRLALSYEQYF.

This clonotype was seen at least ten times. The rearrangement uses TRBV14 and TRBJ2-2; D unresolved. Trimming removed 1 base at V and 6 bases at J, with 12 bases between. Germline-derived CDR1 and CDR2 are SGHDN and FVKESK. This CDR3 spans 15 amino acids. This chain's CDR3 is CASSQGRVKAGELFF. DNA of the CDR3: TGTGCCAGCAGCCAAGGCCGGGTTAAAGCCGGGGAGCTGTTTTTT.

The rearrangement joins TRBV7-9 to TRBJ1-1; 9 positions match TRBD1. Germline loops: CDR1 SEHNR, CDR2 FQNEAQ (reference sequence). V lost 1 base, J lost 2 bases, and 5 bases stayed unmatched. The CDR3 runs to 16 residues. CDR3 in amino acids: CASSLGAGQGNTEAFF. The CDR3 nucleotides read TGTGCCAGCAGCTTAGGAGCGGGACAGGGTAACACTGAAGCTTTCTTT.

The J gene is TRBJ2-5, the V gene TRBV4-1, with a weak D call TRBD2 (5 bases). CDR1 is MGHRA, CDR2 YSYEKL, per germline. V lost 1 base and J 7 bases, leaving 16 bases between the germline ends. The CDR3 is 15 amino acids. CDR3 nucleotide sequence: TGCGCCAGCAGCCAAGCGGTTCTCGTAGAGGGGACCCAGTACTTC. Translation: CASSQAVLVEGTQYF.

This clonotype has a handful of counts. The chain's CDR3 is CASSQGSGNEQFF. CDR3 nucleotide sequence: TGCGCCAGCAGCCAAGGCTCTGGCAATGAGCAGTTCTTC. This chain links TRBV4-1 with TRBJ2-1; D is unresolved. CDR3 length: 13 residues. Trimming left V 1 base short and J 6 bases short, with 7 bases between. Germline V gene sequence: CDR1 MGHRA, CDR2 YSYEKL.

This clonotype was observed a single time. This clone may be a read error of a much larger clone one base away. CDR3 DNA: TGCGCCAGCAACCTCTTTGGGGGGTCCACAGATACGCAGTATTTT. It yields the protein CASNLFGGSTDTQYF. The rearrangement links TRBV5-1 to TRBJ2-3; possibly TRBD2 for D (6 bases). Per the germline V gene, CDR1 is SGHRS and CDR2 is YFSETQ. The CDR3 extends over 15 amino acids. Trimming took off 6 bases at V and 2 bases at J, with 16 bases between the two ends.

V is TRBV18 and J is TRBJ1-1, with D uncertain. Germline V gene lookup returns CDR1 KGHSH and CDR2 LQKENI. V was shortened by 2 bases and J by 7 bases, with 20 bases between the two germline ends. This CDR3 is 16 amino acids long. Here the CDR3 reads CASSPMTLNTVGEAFF. The CDR3 DNA reads as TGTGCCAGCTCACCAATGACACTGAACACTGTAGGTGAAGCTTTCTTT.

This chain connects TRBV5-1 to TRBJ2-6; D not certain. V was shortened by 4 bases and J by 1 base, with 15 bases between the two germline ends. Looked up from germline, CDR1 is SGHRS and CDR2 is YFSETQ. The CDR3 is made up of 17 amino acids. CDR3 bases: TGCGCCAGCAGCCTACAGAGGAATAGGTCTGGGGCCAACGTCCTGACTTTC. This encodes CASSLQRNRSGANVLTF.

This clonotype was counted ten times or more. The rearrangement joins TRBV5-4 to TRBJ1-1, with D possibly being TRBD1 (5 bases). This CDR3 is built from 14 residues. Germline V gene data show CDR1 as SGHNT and CDR2 as YYREEE (reference sequence). Trimming removed 5 bases from V and 6 bases from J, with 17 bases in between. As DNA, the CDR3 is TGTGCCAGCAGGAGCCAGGACCCCAGGGCTGAAGCTTTCTTT. It codes for CASRSQDPRAEAFF.